The table lists the clone carrying this TCR beta chain with a few counts. Antigen: not known. TCRdb re-analyzed the PCR reads using MiXCR. This sample has some 19,000 clones, with around a quarter found just once. This entry is derived from a study of metastatic and nonmetastatic thyroid tumors. Study-wide results and caveats: Patients with malignant thyroid tumors reportedly had significantly higher TCR beta diversity than those with benign nodules, in blood and tumor.

CDR3 length: 12 amino acids. The germline V gene encodes CDR1 SGHVS and CDR2 FQNEAQ. Trimming pared 2 bases from V and 3 bases from J, leaving 5 bases between. Before thyroid surgery, none of the patients had received any treatment. This sequence was found in a female donor with papillary thyroid cancer or a benign thyroid nodule (not recorded which). Some clones in this sample may be carry-over from other donors' samples. The sequenced sample consisted of tumor tissue. The rearrangement uses TRBV7-8 and TRBJ2-7; D gene uncertain. CDR3 nucleotide sequence: TGTGCCAGCAGCTTAACCAGCTACGAGCAGTACTTC. The encoded protein is CASSLTSYEQYF.